This T cell receptor beta chain was captured in a study of CD8 T cells in Susac syndrome. From blood CD8+ and CD4+ T cells, the TCR beta chain was sequenced. TEMRA cells were FACS-enriched, and CD8+ and CD4+ T cells were isolated negatively. Study-wide results and caveats: As acknowledged by the study, its TCR sequencing and HLA analysis included a relatively small number of individuals.

The CDR3 consists of 15 residues. CDR1 and CDR2 from the germline V gene are MNHNY and SVGAGI (reference sequence). The V gene lost 0 bases and the J gene lost 6 bases, with 14 bases spanning the gap. A word on this clonotype: Its antigen is unknown.

With random hexamers, reverse transcription was performed on about 0.5 to 1 ug of RNA. Amplification of TCR beta CDR3 used immunoSEQ multiplex PCR across 54 Vbeta and 13 Jbeta. TCRdb reprocessed the immunoSEQ multiplex PCR reads via MiXCR and lists one record per CDR3 protein. The data contain 65,000 to 80,000 distinct CDR3 sequences, roughly nine tenths of them seen just once; the ten biggest clones take up less than 0.55%. This TCR came from a human donor with multiple sclerosis. The sample taken for sequencing was CD8+ T cells from PBMCs. V is TRBV6-6 and J is TRBJ1-2, with D perhaps matching TRBD1 (5 bases). CDR3 sequence reads: CASSYSMSGIDGYTF. CDR3 in DNA: TGTGCCAGCAGTTACTCGATGTCAGGGATTGATGGCTACACCTTC.